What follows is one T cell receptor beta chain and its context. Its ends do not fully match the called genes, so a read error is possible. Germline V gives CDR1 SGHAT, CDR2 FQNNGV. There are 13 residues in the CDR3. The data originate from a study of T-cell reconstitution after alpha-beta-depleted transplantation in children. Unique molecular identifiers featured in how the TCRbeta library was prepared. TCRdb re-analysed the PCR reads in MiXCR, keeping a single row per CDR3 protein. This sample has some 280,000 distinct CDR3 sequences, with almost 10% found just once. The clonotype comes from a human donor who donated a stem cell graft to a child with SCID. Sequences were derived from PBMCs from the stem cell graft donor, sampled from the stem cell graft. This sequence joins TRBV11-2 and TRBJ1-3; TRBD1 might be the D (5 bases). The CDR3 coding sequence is TGTGCCAGCAGCCAGCAATCCGGGACCGGCGGAAATTTT. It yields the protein CASSQQSGTGGNF.